The 20 T cell receptor beta chains given below trace back to one sample, sequenced in a study of tissue T cells after allogeneic stem cell transplantation. Produced via immunoSEQ multiplex PCR; TCRdb's table is partial and in-frame only. The table lists about 26,000 clones, more than 80% of them singletons, with 2% to 2.5% in the top ten. Sample: blood, taken before transplantation. These receptors were obtained from a male donor at least 60 years old who later had graft-versus-host disease after an allogeneic stem cell transplant.

V gene TRBV3-1 (or the pseudogene TRBV3-2) combines with J gene TRBJ1-3; no clear D gene. Germline CDR1 reads LGHDT; CDR2 reads YNNKEL (reference sequence). V gave up 2 bases and J gave up 0 bases, with 11 bases separating them. The CDR3 spans 16 residues. The CDR3 coding sequence is TGTGCCAGCAGCCAACGTACCCCAAGCTCTGGAAACACCATATATTTT. Amino acid sequence: CASSQRTPSSGNTIYF.

This chain connects TRBV6-5 to TRBJ2-7, with D possibly being TRBD1 (5 bases). The CDR3 length is 15 residues. Trimming left V 0 bases short and J 6 bases short, with 15 bases between. The germline gives CDR1 MNHEY, CDR2 SVGAGI. The CDR3 nucleotides read TGTGCCAGCAGTTACTCGAACCAGGGCTCTCTCGAGCAGTACTTC. Its translation is CASSYSNQGSLEQYF.

This clone was found once. The chain combines TRBV25-1 with TRBJ1-6; D uncertain. Germline lookup yields CDR1 MGHDK and CDR2 SYGVNS. CDR3 length: 15 residues. Trimming removed 1 base at V and 9 bases at J, with 13 bases between. CDR3 region: CASSESTLLASPLHF. The CDR3 bases are TGTGCCAGCAGTGAATCGACACTCTTAGCTTCACCCCTCCACTTT.

The rearrangement uses TRBV12-3 or TRBV12-4 and TRBJ1-2; D is uncertain. This CDR3 is 12 amino acids long. With 6 bases removed from V and 6 bases from J, the gap between germline ends came to 11 bases. In DNA form, the CDR3 reads TGTGCCAGCAGGCTCGGACGGAATGGCTACACCTTC. This gives the protein CASRLGRNGYTF.

The V gene is TRBV27, the J gene TRBJ2-5, with a possible D match to TRBD2 (5 bases). The germline V and J ends were trimmed by 0 bases and 5 bases, with 13 bases remaining between them. Germline-derived CDR1 and CDR2 are MNHEY and SMNVEV (reference sequence). This CDR3 contains 15 residues. CDR3 coding DNA: TGTGCCAGCAGTTTATCGATAAACGGGAAGGAGACCCAGTACTTC. Translating gives CASSLSINGKETQYF.

J is TRBJ2-7 and V is TRBV5-6, with no clear D. V lost 2 bases to trimming and J lost 0 bases, with 6 bases between them. CDR3 size: 13 residues. The germline gives CDR1 SGHDT, CDR2 YYEEEE. In DNA, the CDR3 is TGTGCCAGCAGCTTCGACAACTCCTACGAGCAGTACTTC. It is translated as CASSFDNSYEQYF.

The genes are TRBV5-4 and TRBJ1-6; D is possibly TRBD1 (5 bases). Germline assignment: CDR1 SGHNT and CDR2 YYREEE (reference sequence). The V end lost 4 bases, the J end lost 7 bases, and 12 bases lay between the germline ends. The CDR3 runs 14 residues. The CDR3 bases are TGTGCCAGCAGCCCCCAGGGTGAGAATTCACCCCTCCACTTT. It encodes CASSPQGENSPLHF.

The CDR3 nucleotides read TGTGCCAGCAGTCCGGGACAGAACTATGGCTACACCTTC. It translates to CASSPGQNYGYTF. The chain recombines TRBV12-3 or TRBV12-4 with TRBJ1-2, with TRBD1 matching over 7 bases. V dropped 5 bases and J dropped 2; count of bases not matched to a gene: 2. CDR3 length equals 13 residues.

V and J are TRBV24-1 and TRBJ1-2; D ambiguous. Trimming removed 3 bases at V and 7 bases at J, with 17 bases between. Looked up from germline, CDR1 is KGHDR and CDR2 is SFDVKD. There are 15 residues in the CDR3. The chain's CDR3 is CATSDPLTRLGGYTF. DNA of the CDR3: TGTGCCACCAGTGATCCCTTGACACGGCTGGGTGGCTACACCTTC.

In its sample, this clone was seen a few times. CDR3 sequence (DNA): TGCGCCAGCAGCGGTACAGGGAACAGCTATGAAAAACTGTTTTTT. Amino acids: CASSGTGNSYEKLFF. The V and J genes are TRBV5-1 and TRBJ1-4, with D possibly being TRBD1 (6 bases). V was pared by 4 bases and J by 6 bases, with 16 bases between. This CDR3 spans 15 amino acids. Germline-derived CDR1 and CDR2 are SGHRS and YFSETQ.

This sequence joins TRBV7-2 and TRBJ2-7; 7 nucleotides match TRBD1. Germline V gene data show CDR1 as SGHTA and CDR2 as FQGNSA. J was trimmed by 5 bases and V by 2 bases; bases with no gene match: 9. CDR3 length: 15 residues. This chain's CDR3 is CASSLPGGRVHEQYF. DNA of the CDR3: TGTGCCAGCAGCTTACCAGGGGGTAGAGTCCACGAGCAGTACTTC.

The gene calls are TRBV30 and TRBJ2-6; D unclear. The CDR3 runs 14 residues. CDR1 and CDR2 from the germline V gene are GTSNPN and SVGIG (reference sequence). Trimming left V 8 bases short and J 4 bases short, with 15 bases between. DNA of the CDR3: TGTGCCGGGGTTCCTACCCCGGGGGCCAACGTCCTGACTTTC. Residues: CAGVPTPGANVLTF.

The chain recombines TRBV29-1 with TRBJ1-1, with D uncertain. The V end was cut by 4 bases, the J end by 0 bases, with 6 bases between. There are 12 residues in the CDR3. From germline, CDR1 is SQVTM and CDR2 ANQGSEA. CDR3 in amino acids: CSVVRMNTEAFF. In nucleotides, the CDR3 is TGCAGCGTTGTCCGGATGAACACTGAAGCTTTCTTT.

This rearrangement joins TRBV3-1 (or the pseudogene TRBV3-2) to TRBJ2-6; D gene uncertain. Trimming stripped 4 bases from V and 5 bases from J, with 21 bases between. Per germline, CDR1 LGHDT and CDR2 YNNKEL (reference sequence). There are 18 residues in the CDR3. The CDR3 region is CASSRFIPFTSRANVLTF. CDR3 sequence (DNA): TGTGCCAGCAGCCGATTCATCCCATTTACAAGTCGGGCCAACGTCCTGACTTTC.

J is TRBJ2-1 and V is TRBV7-9, with unresolved D. CDR3 length: 14 amino acids. The germline V gene has CDR1 SEHNR and CDR2 FQNEAQ (reference sequence). V lost 4 bases, J lost 0 bases, and 7 bases lay in between. The chain's CDR3 is CASSSSSSYNEQFF. For the CDR3, the DNA is TGTGCCAGCAGCTCAAGCAGCTCCTACAATGAGCAGTTCTTC.

The chain recombines TRBV6-2 or TRBV6-3 with TRBJ2-1; the match to TRBD2 covers 11 bases. CDR1 and CDR2 from the germline V gene are MNHEY and SVGEGT. The ends lost 3 bases at V and 10 bases at J; junction bases unmatched: 11. The CDR3 sequence is 16 residues long. CDR3 region: CASSYYRLAGGHEQFF. The CDR3 region has the DNA TGTGCCAGCAGTTATTACCGCCTAGCGGGAGGACACGAGCAGTTCTTC.

The gene calls are TRBV5-4 and TRBJ1-5, with 11 bases matching TRBD1. The V gene end was trimmed by 6 bases and the J gene end by 0 bases; junction bases not matched to a gene: 14. CDR1 is SGHNT, CDR2 YYREEE, per germline (reference sequence). The CDR3 length is 19 residues. CDR3 in amino acids: CASTIPGQGGAYSNQPQHF. The DNA of the CDR3 is TGTGCCAGCACCATACCGGGACAGGGGGGCGCGTATAGCAATCAGCCCCAGCATTTT.

This chain links TRBV5-5 with TRBJ2-1; no clear D gene. The CDR3 runs to 14 residues. CDR1 SGHKS and CDR2 YYEKEE come from the germline V gene (reference sequence). V was cut by 1 base and J by 2 bases, with 7 bases left in between. This chain's CDR3 is CASSLLGTYNEQFF. The CDR3 coding sequence is TGTGCCAGCAGCTTGTTGGGCACCTACAATGAGCAGTTCTTC.

This chain uses TRBV11-2 with TRBJ2-6; D gene unclear. This CDR3 comprises 14 residues. V was pared by 3 bases and J by 2 bases, with 5 bases between. CDR1 is SGHAT, CDR2 FQNNGV, per germline. CDR3 region: CASSLLTGANVLTF. The CDR3 bases are TGTGCCAGCAGCTTGCTGACTGGGGCCAACGTCCTGACTTTC.

This clone was counted once. The CDR3 region is CASRLAGGQETQYF. CDR3 nucleotide sequence: TGTGCCAGCAGGCTAGCGGGGGGACAAGAGACCCAGTACTTC. The chain carries TRBV2 and TRBJ2-5; 11 bases line up with TRBD2. The CDR3 is 14 amino acids. Germline V gives CDR1 SNHLY, CDR2 FYNNEI. V was pared by 6 bases and J by 2 bases, with 2 bases of the junction left unmatched. The variable domain in full, with the rest retrieved from reference TRBV2 and TRBJ2-5, is EPEVTQTPSHQVTQMGQEVILRCVPISNHLYFYWYRQILGQKVEFLVSFYNNEISEKSEIFDDQFSVERPDGSNFTLKIRSTKLEDSAMYFCASRLAGGQETQYFGPGTRLLVL.